Here is one T cell receptor (beta chain) with its context. Its antigen remains undetermined. Within one base of it there is no much larger clone, and no base qualities were kept. These data belong to a study of T-cell reconstitution after alpha-beta-depleted transplantation in children (TCRdb year 2016). The study in broad terms: Using TCR repertoire profiling, the study quantitatively followed how T-cell immune reconstitution unfolded in children after TCRalphabeta/CD19-depleted allogeneic hematopoietic cell transplantation. Results and caveats for the whole study, not just this receptor: The apparently early recovery of alphabetaT-cell counts about two months after transplant reportedly depended on only several hundred rapidly expanded clones that came from non-depleted graft cells. Over subsequent months, a decline in hyperexpanded clone frequencies was noted, and after one year, T-cell counts and TCRbeta diversity were mostly ascribed to newly produced T cells. In some patients, high TCRbeta diversity at day 60 was attributed to recipient T cells and intrathymic progenitors that had survived conditioning.

The treatment or condition label on this specimen signifies: allogeneic hematopoietic cell transplantation with graft depleted of TCRalphabeta T cells and CD19 B cells. The children who served as transplant recipients had been given grafts of TCRalphabeta/CD19-depleted allogeneic hematopoietic cells. The library came from PCR. Sequencing instrument: Illumina HiSeq 2500. TCR libraries were prepared with molecular barcoding, using unique molecular identifiers to normalize TCRbeta repertoire quantification. The public reads were quality trimmed at Q25 with fastp and then assembled into clones with MiXCR by TCRdb, keeping productive beta chains. Entries that share a CDR3 protein sequence are merged under the most common genes and DNA. In all, the sample holds 610,000 or so distinct CDR3 sequences, and 20% to 30% of those were seen once. The top ten clones comprise 30% to 45% of the sample. The CDR3 has 14 amino acids, counting the end cysteine and phenylalanine. Just the 42-base CDR3 DNA is kept, in frame starting at base 1. V is clipped by 5 bases and J by 3 bases, and the sequence between their germline boundaries is 11 bases long. CDR1 and CDR2 are read off the germline V gene as SGHTA and FQGNSA.

This TCR came from a boy in the first two years of life with Wiskott-Aldrich syndrome, due to receive a stem cell transplant. Sequenced here: PBMCs, sampled before TCRalphabeta/CD19-depleted stem cell transplant. The sequence is built from TRBV7-2 and TRBJ1-3; the D gene cannot be resolved reliably. The CDR3 here reads CASSATSNGNTIYF. At the DNA level, the sequence is TGTGCCAGCAGCGCGACGTCGAATGGAAACACCATATATTTT.